This passage covers 24 T cell receptor beta chains from one sample sequenced in a study of blood T cells in healthy people across ages. A second about 7 to 12 cycle PCR used barcoded and J-beta primers. In TCRdb, the 5' RACE reads were re-called with MiXCR into one record per CDR3 protein. The repertoire has approximately 790,000 distinct CDR3 sequences, 62% of them found once; the top ten carry around a quarter. The sequencing sample was made of blood. All receptors come from a man aged 25 to 40 in good health.

In this sample, this clonotype turned up a few times. The genes are TRBV5-1 and TRBJ2-1, with 9 bases matching TRBD1. The trim removed 4 bases at V and 8 bases at J, leaving 7 bases unmatched. The CDR3 has 14 amino acids. CDR1 is SGHRS and CDR2 is YFSETQ in the germline V gene. The CDR3 here is CASSPGQGGDEQFF. The DNA of the CDR3 is TGCGCCAGCAGCCCGGGACAGGGTGGCGATGAGCAGTTCTTC.

The gene calls are TRBV15 and TRBJ2-3; D not certain. Trimming removed 2 bases from V and 6 bases from J, with 9 bases in between. Looked up from germline, CDR1 is LNHNV and CDR2 is YYDKDF (reference sequence). This CDR3 has 13 residues. CDR3 region: CATSRRTGDTQYF. The CDR3 DNA reads as TGTGCCACCAGCAGACGGACCGGGGATACGCAGTATTTT.

V usage is TRBV6-5 and J usage is TRBJ2-6; weak D call: TRBD2 (6 bases). V was clipped by 2 bases and J by 2 bases, with 7 bases between them. Germline-derived CDR1 and CDR2 are MNHEY and SVGAGI. This CDR3 has 15 residues. The CDR3 here is CASSYGLTGANVLTF. The CDR3 nucleotides read TGTGCCAGCAGTTACGGACTAACTGGGGCCAACGTCCTGACTTTC.

The sample holds many counts of this clonotype. V usage is TRBV4-3 and J usage is TRBJ2-1; a weak D match, TRBD1 (5 bases). The CDR3 is made up of 16 amino acids. V gave up 1 base and J gave up 6 bases, with 16 bases separating them. Germline CDR1 reads LGHNA; CDR2 reads YSLEER. The CDR3 spells CASSQGPGQGGNEQFF. CDR3 bases: TGCGCCAGCAGCCAAGGTCCAGGGCAGGGTGGCAATGAGCAGTTCTTC.

This clonotype was detected once. V and J are TRBV27 and TRBJ2-7; 10 bases map to TRBD2. V trimming: 4 bases; J trimming: 2 bases; junction bases outside the gene matches: 11. Germline CDR1 reads MNHEY; CDR2 reads SMNVEV (reference sequence). The CDR3 is 17 amino acids. This chain's CDR3 is CASSWTSGPSRPYEQYF. Here the CDR3 DNA reads TGTGCCAGCAGTTGGACTAGCGGTCCCTCAAGGCCCTACGAGCAGTACTTC.

The rearrangement uses TRBV6-6 and TRBJ1-1; D is perhaps TRBD1 (5 bases). The CDR3 covers 15 residues. The germline V gene has CDR1 MNHNY and CDR2 SVGAGI (reference sequence). Trimming cost V 6 bases and J 0 bases, with 14 bases left between them. The CDR3 spells CASRGPQAMNTEAFF. DNA for the CDR3: TGTGCCAGCAGAGGACCACAGGCGATGAACACTGAAGCTTTCTTT.

The rearrangement joins TRBV30 to TRBJ2-2, with D unresolved. CDR3 length equals 15 residues. Deletions cut 5 bases from V and 0 bases from J, with 13 bases between. CDR1 GTSNPN and CDR2 SVGIG come from the germline V gene (reference sequence). The CDR3 DNA reads as TGTGCCTGGTCCAAGGGTCCGCCGAACACCGGGGAGCTGTTTTTT. This gives the protein CAWSKGPPNTGELFF.

V is TRBV6-1 and J is TRBJ2-1; D remains unclear. The V gene's germline CDR1 is MNHNS and CDR2 SASEGT. The V gene lost 7 bases and the J gene lost 4 bases, with 11 bases spanning the gap. The length of the CDR3 is 13 residues. CDR3 region: CASNPQLYNEQFF. Here the CDR3 DNA reads TGTGCCAGCAACCCACAGCTATACAATGAGCAGTTCTTC.

As for this clonotype: Compared with germline, one end of the junction differs, possibly owing to a read error. The chain couples TRBV28 to TRBJ2-1, with D hard to call. The germline gives CDR1 MDHEN, CDR2 SYDVKM. The CDR3 length is 11 residues. The CDR3 loop is CTSNGYNEQFF. The CDR3 nucleotides read TGTACCAGCAATGGGTACAATGAGCAGTTCTTC.

This clonotype has just a few counts. V gene TRBV15 combines with J gene TRBJ2-1; TRBD2 matches 11 bases. The trim removed 1 base at V and 5 bases at J, leaving 7 bases unmatched. The CDR3 has 17 residues. CDR1 LNHNV and CDR2 YYDKDF come from the germline V gene (reference sequence). The CDR3 loop reads CATSRALSGGANNEQFF. The CDR3 coding sequence is TGTGCCACCAGCAGAGCTCTTAGCGGGGGGGCCAACAATGAGCAGTTCTTC.

This clonotype occurred a few times. CDR3 amino acids: CASSSEVQETQYF. Written as DNA, the CDR3 is TGTGCCAGCAGTTCGGAGGTCCAAGAGACCCAGTACTTC. The chain carries TRBV7-3 and TRBJ2-5, with D maybe TRBD2 (5 bases). The CDR3 consists of 13 residues. The germline V gene encodes CDR1 SGHTA and CDR2 FQGTGA. V lost 6 bases to trimming and J lost 1 base, with 9 bases between them.

Concerning this clonotype itself: A much larger clone is a single base away; this may be a read error. The genes are TRBV3-1 and TRBJ2-7, with D possibly matching TRBD1 (5 bases). This CDR3 has 15 amino acids. Germline-derived CDR1 and CDR2 are LGHDT and YNNKEL (reference sequence). V lost 0 bases and J 7 bases, leaving 16 bases between the germline ends. CDR3 region: CASSQDSRTLNEQYF. CDR3 in DNA: TGTGCCAGCAGCCAAGATTCGAGGACATTGAATGAGCAGTACTTC.

This clonotype has ten or more counts. The rearrangement joins TRBV20-1 to TRBJ2-5; 9 positions agree with TRBD2. V shed 5 bases, J shed 5 bases, and the junction held 12 bases outside the gene matches. The CDR3 runs 15 residues. Germline V gives CDR1 DFQATT, CDR2 SNEGSKA (reference sequence). Written as DNA, the CDR3 is TGCAGTGCTCCTACCCCGAGCGGGGGGTTGGAGACCCAGTACTTC. It specifies CSAPTPSGGLETQYF.

The chain is built from TRBV18 and TRBJ2-5; perhaps TRBD2 as D (6 bases). Deletions cut 2 bases from V and 11 bases from J, with 15 bases between. The CDR3 is 13 residues long. The V gene's germline CDR1 is KGHSH and CDR2 LQKENI. Here the CDR3 DNA reads TGTGCCAGCTCACCAGGAAGGGAACGGGAGCAGTACTTC. It yields the protein CASSPGREREQYF.

The gene calls are TRBV20-1 and TRBJ1-2; the D gene is possibly TRBD1 (5 bases). This CDR3 region has 13 residues. V lost 3 bases, J lost 4 bases, and 12 bases lay in between. CDR1 is DFQATT, CDR2 SNEGSKA, per germline (reference sequence). The CDR3 is CSARRGQTYGYTF. The DNA for the CDR3 is TGCAGTGCTAGGAGAGGACAAACCTATGGCTACACCTTC.

This clonotype was observed a few times. The chain has TRBV2 and TRBJ2-1; D gene unclear. Per germline, CDR1 SNHLY and CDR2 FYNNEI. V was cut by 4 bases and J by 3 bases, with 4 bases left in between. The CDR3 spans 12 residues. The CDR3 DNA is TGTGCCAGCAGTGTGAACTACAATGAGCAGTTCTTC. Translation: CASSVNYNEQFF.

This clonotype came up a few times. The chain is built from TRBV15 and TRBJ2-7; D not certain. Germline V gene lookup returns CDR1 LNHNV and CDR2 YYDKDF (reference sequence). This CDR3 spans 13 amino acids. V dropped 2 bases and J dropped 4 bases, with 9 bases sitting between them. This chain's CDR3 is CATSRQIPYEQYF. The CDR3 nucleotides read TGTGCCACCAGCAGACAGATCCCTTACGAGCAGTACTTC.

This rearrangement joins TRBV7-8 to TRBJ2-1; 11 bases are a match to TRBD2. Germline V gene sequence: CDR1 SGHVS, CDR2 FQNEAQ. The CDR3 totals 16 residues. The V segment lost 5 bases and the J segment 10 bases; nucleotides outside the gene matches: 13. CDR3 in amino acids: CASSPSPSGGFREQFF. For the CDR3, the DNA is TGTGCCAGCAGCCCCTCTCCTAGCGGGGGGTTTCGCGAGCAGTTCTTC.

This clonotype was seen a few times. V is TRBV18 and J is TRBJ2-7; D unclear. This CDR3 has 13 residues. The germline V and J ends were trimmed by 3 bases and 0 bases, with 6 bases remaining between them. Germline V gene sequence: CDR1 KGHSH, CDR2 LQKENI. CDR3 sequence (DNA): TGTGCCAGCTCACCCCAGGACTCCTACGAGCAGTACTTC. It yields the protein CASSPQDSYEQYF.

This clonotype was detected only a few times. V usage is TRBV7-6 and J usage is TRBJ2-1; no clear D gene. The CDR3 spans 15 residues. V lost 1 base and J lost 5, with 12 bases in between. Germline-derived CDR1 and CDR2 are SGHVS and FNYEAQ. CDR3: CASSLGGQQHNEQFF. The CDR3 DNA reads TGTGCCAGCAGCTTAGGTGGGCAGCAACACAATGAGCAGTTCTTC.

This chain links TRBV4-3 with TRBJ2-2; 7 positions agree with TRBD2. V lost 3 bases and J lost 4; bases outside the gene matches: 11. Germline CDR1 is LGHNA and CDR2 is YSLEER. The CDR3 contains 17 residues. CDR3 in DNA: TGCGCCAGCAGCCAGGCCGGGGCTAGCGGACCCACCGGGGAGCTGTTTTTT. It yields the protein CASSQAGASGPTGELFF.

J is TRBJ2-3 and V is TRBV6-4; D is unclear. Trimming left V 0 bases short and J 5 bases short, with 6 bases between. CDR1 is MRHNA, CDR2 SNTAGT, per germline. This CDR3 comprises 13 residues. Here the CDR3 reads CASSDSPRDTQYF. In DNA form, the CDR3 reads TGTGCCAGCAGTGACTCCCCTAGAGATACGCAGTATTTT.

The chain combines TRBV6-6 with TRBJ1-2; a possible D gene is TRBD1 (6 bases). The V end lost 0 bases, the J end lost 4 bases, and 15 bases lay between the germline ends. This CDR3 region has 16 residues. Germline-derived CDR1 and CDR2 are MNHNY and SVGAGI (reference sequence). The CDR3 coding sequence is TGTGCCAGCAGTTACTCTCGGCAGGGGTATATCTATGGCTACACCTTC. It yields the protein CASSYSRQGYIYGYTF.

The chain links TRBV29-1 to TRBJ1-2; D unclear. The CDR3 has 14 residues. Trimming pared 5 bases from V and 4 bases from J, leaving 17 bases between. Per germline, CDR1 SQVTM and CDR2 ANQGSEA. The CDR3 nucleotides are TGCAGCGTTTCACTTGACACTTTACTCTATGGCTACACCTTC. This gives the protein CSVSLDTLLYGYTF.